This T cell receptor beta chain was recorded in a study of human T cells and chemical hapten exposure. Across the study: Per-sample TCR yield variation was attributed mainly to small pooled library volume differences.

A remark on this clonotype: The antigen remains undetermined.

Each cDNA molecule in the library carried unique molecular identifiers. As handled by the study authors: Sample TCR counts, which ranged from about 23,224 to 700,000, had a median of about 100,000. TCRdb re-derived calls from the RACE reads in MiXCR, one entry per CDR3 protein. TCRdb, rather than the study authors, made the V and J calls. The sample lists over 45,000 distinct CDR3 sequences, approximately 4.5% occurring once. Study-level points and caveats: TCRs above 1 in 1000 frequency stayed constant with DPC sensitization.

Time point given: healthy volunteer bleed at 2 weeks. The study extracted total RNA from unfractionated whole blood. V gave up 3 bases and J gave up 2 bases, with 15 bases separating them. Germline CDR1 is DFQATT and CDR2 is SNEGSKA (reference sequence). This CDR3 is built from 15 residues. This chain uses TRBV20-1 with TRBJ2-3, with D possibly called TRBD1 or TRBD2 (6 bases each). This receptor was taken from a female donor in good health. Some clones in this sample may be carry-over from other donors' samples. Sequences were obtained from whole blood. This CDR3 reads CSARGGQGSTDTQYF. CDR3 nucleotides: TGCAGTGCTAGGGGGGGCCAGGGGTCCACAGATACGCAGTATTTT.